The 18 T cell receptor beta chains below were found in one sample sequenced in a study of blood T cell repertoires in COVID-19. The protocol was immunoSEQ multiplex PCR, while the TCRdb copy is restricted to in-frame clones and leaves out a portion. The sample has 200,000 or so clones, 70% to 90% seen once. The sample consisted of peripheral blood. The receptors come from an older person with COVID-19, enrolled during active disease.

V gene TRBV11-2 combines with J gene TRBJ2-7, with TRBD2 as a possible D gene (6 bases). CDR3 length: 15 residues. V lost 5 bases and J 1 base, leaving 15 bases between the germline ends. CDR1 is SGHAT and CDR2 is FQNNGV in the germline V gene. CDR3 sequence: CASSQVGRSSYEQYF. The CDR3 DNA reads TGTGCCAGCAGCCAGGTGGGGAGGAGTTCCTACGAGCAGTACTTC. Full variable domain (missing parts from reference TRBV11-2 and TRBJ2-7): EAGVAQSPRYKIIEKRQSVAFWCNPISGHATLYWYQQILGQGPKLLIQFQNNGVVDDSQLPKDRFSAERLKGVDSTLKIQPAKLEDSAVYLCASSQVGRSSYEQYFGPGTRLTVT.

J is TRBJ1-5 and V is TRBV28; D remains unclear. Germline CDR1 MDHEN, CDR2 SYDVKM. The V and J ends lost 5 bases and 2 bases respectively, with 16 bases between them. This CDR3 region has 16 residues. This CDR3 is CASSGAGRRRNQPQHF. In DNA, the CDR3 is TGTGCCAGCAGTGGTGCCGGACGGAGGCGCAATCAGCCCCAGCATTTT.

V is TRBV5-6 and J is TRBJ2-7; a weak D match, TRBD1 (5 bases). This CDR3 has 11 amino acids. The germline V gene has CDR1 SGHDT and CDR2 YYEEEE. V was pared by 2 bases and J by 7 bases, with 7 bases between. CDR3 sequence reads: CASSFGAEQYF. The CDR3 DNA sequence: TGTGCCAGCAGCTTTGGGGCAGAGCAGTACTTC.

The chain combines TRBV19 with TRBJ1-1, with TRBD1 matching 8 bases. Unmatched junction bases numbered 6, after V lost 5 bases and J lost 1 base. Germline V gene data show CDR1 as LNHDA and CDR2 as SQIVND (reference sequence). The CDR3 is 15 residues long. CDR3 bases: TGTGCCAGTAGTCCCCGGACAGGGCCGAACACTGAAGCTTTCTTT. Translating gives CASSPRTGPNTEAFF.

This clone was detected only a few times. This chain uses TRBV28 with TRBJ2-1; no reliable D call. V gave up 2 bases and J gave up 8 bases, with 4 bases separating them. CDR3 length: 11 residues. Per the germline V gene, CDR1 is MDHEN and CDR2 is SYDVKM. The CDR3 sequence is CASSLGHEQFF. The CDR3 coding sequence is TGTGCCAGCAGTTTAGGGCATGAGCAGTTCTTC.

The chain joins TRBV19 to TRBJ2-7, with D possibly matching TRBD1 (6 bases). The CDR3 runs to 13 residues. Trimming pared 5 bases from V and 1 base from J, leaving 9 bases between. Per germline, CDR1 LNHDA and CDR2 SQIVND (reference sequence). CDR3 amino acids: CASSYRVSYEQYF. The CDR3 DNA sequence: TGTGCCAGTAGTTACAGGGTATCCTACGAGCAGTACTTC. Complete variable domain (other parts from reference TRBV19 and TRBJ2-7): DGGITQSPKYLFRKEGQNVTLSCEQNLNHDAMYWYRQDPGQGLRLIYYSQIVNDFQKGDIAEGYSVSREKKESFPLTVTSAQKNPTAFYLCASSYRVSYEQYFGPGTRLTVT.

J is TRBJ2-1 and V is TRBV6-5; possible D gene TRBD2, 5 bases. Per the germline V gene, CDR1 is MNHEY and CDR2 is SVGAGI. This CDR3 spans 14 amino acids. Trimming left V 6 bases short and J 6 bases short, with 15 bases between. CDR3 loop: CASRRASQSNEQFF. The DNA of the CDR3 is TGTGCCAGCAGGAGGGCTAGCCAGTCCAATGAGCAGTTCTTC.

This clone was found once. The chain links TRBV5-1 to TRBJ1-2; tentative D call: TRBD1 (6 bases). The V end lost 5 bases, the J end lost 7 bases, and 15 bases lay between the germline ends. This CDR3 is 13 amino acids long. CDR1 and CDR2 from the germline V gene are SGHRS and YFSETQ. The CDR3 sequence is CASRQATGGGYTF. DNA of the CDR3: TGCGCCAGCAGGCAAGCGACAGGAGGTGGCTACACCTTC.

V gene TRBV7-2 combines with J gene TRBJ2-1; D is unclear. The CDR3 has 12 residues. The V end was cut by 6 bases, the J end by 9 bases, with 12 bases between. Germline assignment: CDR1 SGHTA and CDR2 FQGNSA. The CDR3, as DNA: TGTGCCAGCAGTCGGGTCCTCCGTGAGCAGTTCTTC. Translated: CASSRVLREQFF.

This clone was recorded a few times. The chain employs TRBV4-3 and TRBJ2-2; unclear D gene. The CDR3 runs 14 residues. The germline V and J ends were trimmed by 2 bases and 5 bases, with 9 bases remaining between them. Germline CDR1 LGHNA, CDR2 YSLEER. The CDR3, as DNA: TGCGCCAGCAGCCAAAGTTGGCAGACCGGGGAGCTGTTTTTT. This sequence encodes CASSQSWQTGELFF.

The chain joins TRBV28 to TRBJ1-1, with D tentatively TRBD1 (6 bases). The CDR3 contains 15 residues. Per germline, CDR1 MDHEN and CDR2 SYDVKM. Trimming shortened V by 2 bases and J by 2 bases, and 12 bases separated the two germline ends. The CDR3 here is CASSLGQGTNTEAFF. The CDR3 coding sequence is TGTGCCAGCAGTTTAGGTCAGGGGACCAACACTGAAGCTTTCTTT.

The chain couples TRBV11-2 to TRBJ2-1; tentative D call: TRBD1 (6 bases). Trimming took off 4 bases at V and 0 bases at J, with 10 bases between the two ends. The CDR3 length is 15 residues. Germline values: CDR1 SGHAT, CDR2 FQNNGV. The CDR3 coding sequence is TGTGCCAGCAGCTCAAGGGACAACTCCTACAATGAGCAGTTCTTC. Translation: CASSSRDNSYNEQFF.

A few counts support this clone. The CDR3 DNA is TGCAGCGTTGGGTCAGGGGAATCCTACGAGCAGTACTTC. It specifies CSVGSGESYEQYF. The V gene is TRBV29-1, the J gene TRBJ2-7; D perhaps matches TRBD1 (6 bases). CDR1 is SQVTM, CDR2 ANQGSEA, per germline. V was shortened by 4 bases and J by 1 base, with 11 bases between the two germline ends. CDR3 length equals 13 residues.

The rearrangement links TRBV6-2 or TRBV6-3 to TRBJ1-1; D is undetermined. The V gene lost 3 bases and the J gene lost 4 bases, with 21 bases spanning the gap. CDR3 length: 17 residues. Germline V gene lookup returns CDR1 MNHEY and CDR2 SVGEGT. Here the CDR3 reads CASSYSFERSTITEAFF. The CDR3 bases are TGTGCCAGCAGTTATTCGTTTGAACGAAGCACCATCACTGAAGCTTTCTTT.

The J gene is TRBJ1-2, the V gene TRBV30; D ambiguous. There are 12 residues in the CDR3. Trimming shortened V by 0 bases and J by 8 bases, and 10 bases separated the two germline ends. Germline CDR1 reads GTSNPN; CDR2 reads SVGIG (reference sequence). The CDR3 nucleotides read TGTGCCTGGAGTGTTGAAAGGGAGGGCTACACCTTC. Protein: CAWSVEREGYTF.

This clone was counted between two and nine times. V usage is TRBV19 and J usage is TRBJ1-5; TRBD1 matches at 8 bases. This CDR3 is built from 18 residues. CDR1 is LNHDA, CDR2 SQIVND, per germline (reference sequence). After removal of 5 bases from V and 4 bases from J, the junction contained 16 bases not matched to a gene. This chain's CDR3 is CASSSTKTGARGNQPQHF. CDR3 DNA: TGTGCCAGTAGTTCAACAAAGACAGGGGCCCGGGGGAATCAGCCCCAGCATTTT.

This chain uses TRBV6-6 with TRBJ1-1; D gene unclear. The CDR3 sequence is 16 residues long. Per germline, CDR1 MNHNY and CDR2 SVGAGI (reference sequence). V was trimmed by 4 bases and J by 5 bases, leaving 20 bases between them. This CDR3 reads CASSSTPRGSGTEAFF. The CDR3 DNA reads TGTGCCAGCAGTTCGACCCCCAGAGGTTCCGGGACTGAAGCTTTCTTT.

This clone has only one observation. For the CDR3, the DNA is TGCAGCGTTGAGGTTACAGGGCGTGAGCAGTTCTTC. Amino acid sequence: CSVEVTGREQFF. The chain combines TRBV29-1 with TRBJ2-1; a possible D gene is TRBD1 (6 bases). Germline CDR1 is SQVTM and CDR2 is ANQGSEA. V was pared by 3 bases and J by 9 bases, with 12 bases between. This CDR3 comprises 12 residues.